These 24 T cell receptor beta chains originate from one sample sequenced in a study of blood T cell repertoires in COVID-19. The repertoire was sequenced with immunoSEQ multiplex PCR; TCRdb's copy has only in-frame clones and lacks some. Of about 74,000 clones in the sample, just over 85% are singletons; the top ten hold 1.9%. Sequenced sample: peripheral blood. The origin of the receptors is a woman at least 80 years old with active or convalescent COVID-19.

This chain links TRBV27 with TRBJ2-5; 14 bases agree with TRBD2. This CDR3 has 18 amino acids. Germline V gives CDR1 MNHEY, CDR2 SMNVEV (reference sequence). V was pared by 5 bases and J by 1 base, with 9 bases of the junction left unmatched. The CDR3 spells CASSERTSGGPLQETQYF. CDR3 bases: TGTGCCAGCAGTGAGAGGACTAGCGGGGGGCCTCTCCAAGAGACCCAGTACTTC.

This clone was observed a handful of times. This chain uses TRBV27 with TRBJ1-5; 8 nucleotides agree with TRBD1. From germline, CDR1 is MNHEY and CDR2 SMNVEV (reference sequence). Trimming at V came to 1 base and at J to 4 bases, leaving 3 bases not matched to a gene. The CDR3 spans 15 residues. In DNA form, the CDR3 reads TGTGCCAGCAGTTTATACAGGGGGGGGAATCAGCCCCAGCATTTT. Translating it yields CASSLYRGGNQPQHF.

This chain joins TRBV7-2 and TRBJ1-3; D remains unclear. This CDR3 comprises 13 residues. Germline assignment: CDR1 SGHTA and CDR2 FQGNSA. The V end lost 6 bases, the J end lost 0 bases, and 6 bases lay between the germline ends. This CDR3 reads CASRRSSGNTIYF. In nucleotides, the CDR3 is TGTGCCAGCAGGAGGAGCTCTGGAAACACCATATATTTT. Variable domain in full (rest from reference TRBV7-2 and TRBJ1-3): GAGVSQSPSNKVTEKGKDVELRCDPISGHTALYWYRQSLGQGLEFLIYFQGNSAPDKSGLPSDRFSAERTGGSVSTLTIQRTQQEDSAVYLCASRRSSGNTIYFGEGSWLTVV.

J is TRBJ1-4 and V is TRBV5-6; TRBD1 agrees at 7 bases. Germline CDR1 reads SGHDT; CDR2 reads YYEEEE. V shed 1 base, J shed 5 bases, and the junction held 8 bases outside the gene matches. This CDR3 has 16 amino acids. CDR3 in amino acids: CASSLLGLGQNEKLFF. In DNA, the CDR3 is TGTGCCAGCAGCTTGTTGGGTTTGGGACAGAATGAAAAACTGTTTTTT.

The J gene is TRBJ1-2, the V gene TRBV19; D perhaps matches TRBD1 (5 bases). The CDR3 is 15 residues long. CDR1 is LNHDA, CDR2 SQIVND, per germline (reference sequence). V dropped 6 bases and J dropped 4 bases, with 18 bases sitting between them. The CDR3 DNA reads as TGTGCCAGTAGCCAGGGACTATTGAAGGCCTATGGCTACACCTTC. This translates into CASSQGLLKAYGYTF.

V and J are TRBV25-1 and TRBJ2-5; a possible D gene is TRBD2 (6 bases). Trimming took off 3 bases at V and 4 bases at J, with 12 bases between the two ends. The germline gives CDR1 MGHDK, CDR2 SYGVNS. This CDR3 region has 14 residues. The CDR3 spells CASSDETSVETQYF. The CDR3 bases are TGTGCCAGCAGTGACGAGACTAGTGTAGAGACCCAGTACTTC. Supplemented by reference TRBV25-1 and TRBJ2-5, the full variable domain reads EADIYQTPRYLVIGTGKKITLECSQTMGHDKMYWYQQDPGMELHLIHYSYGVNSTEKGDLSSESTVSRIRTEHFPLTLESARPSHTSQYLCASSDETSVETQYFGPGTRLLVL.

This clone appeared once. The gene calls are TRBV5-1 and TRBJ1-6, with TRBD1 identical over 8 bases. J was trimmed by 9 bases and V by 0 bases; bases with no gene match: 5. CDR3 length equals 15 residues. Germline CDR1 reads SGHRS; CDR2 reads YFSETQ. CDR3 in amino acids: CASSLVNRGSSPLHF. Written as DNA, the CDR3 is TGCGCCAGCAGCTTGGTGAACAGGGGGTCTTCACCCCTCCACTTT.

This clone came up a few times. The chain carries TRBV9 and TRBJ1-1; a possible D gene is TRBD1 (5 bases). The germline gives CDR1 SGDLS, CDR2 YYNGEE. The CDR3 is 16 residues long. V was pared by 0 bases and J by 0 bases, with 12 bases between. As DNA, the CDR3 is TGTGCCAGCAGCGTAGGAGGGGACTATCTGAACACTGAAGCTTTCTTT. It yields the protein CASSVGGDYLNTEAFF.

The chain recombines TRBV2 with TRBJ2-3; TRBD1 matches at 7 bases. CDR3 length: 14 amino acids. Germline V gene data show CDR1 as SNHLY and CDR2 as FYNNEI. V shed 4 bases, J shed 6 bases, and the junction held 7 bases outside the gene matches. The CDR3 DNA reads TGTGCCAGCAGTGCGACAGGGTACGAGGATACGCAGTATTTT. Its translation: CASSATGYEDTQYF. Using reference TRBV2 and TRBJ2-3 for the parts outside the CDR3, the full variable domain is EPEVTQTPSHQVTQMGQEVILRCVPISNHLYFYWYRQILGQKVEFLVSFYNNEISEKSEIFDDQFSVERPDGSNFTLKIRSTKLEDSAMYFCASSATGYEDTQYFGPGTRLTVL.

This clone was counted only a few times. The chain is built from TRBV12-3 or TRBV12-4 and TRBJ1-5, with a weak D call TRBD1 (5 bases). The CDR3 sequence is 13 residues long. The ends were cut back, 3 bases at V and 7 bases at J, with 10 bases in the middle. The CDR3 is CASSFDGGQPQHF. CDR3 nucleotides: TGTGCCAGCAGTTTCGATGGGGGGCAGCCCCAGCATTTT.

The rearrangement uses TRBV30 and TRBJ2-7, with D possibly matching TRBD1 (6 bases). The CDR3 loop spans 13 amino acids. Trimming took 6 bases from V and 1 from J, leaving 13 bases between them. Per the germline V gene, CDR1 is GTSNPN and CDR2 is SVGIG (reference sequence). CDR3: CACPHGQSYEQYF. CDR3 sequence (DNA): TGTGCCTGCCCCCATGGACAGTCCTACGAGCAGTACTTC. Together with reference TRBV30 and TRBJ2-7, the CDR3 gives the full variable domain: SQTIHQWPATLVQPVGSPLSLECTVEGTSNPNLYWYRQAAGRGLQLLFYSVGIGQISSEVPQNLSASRPQDRQFILSSKKLLLSDSGFYLCACPHGQSYEQYFGPGTRLTVT.

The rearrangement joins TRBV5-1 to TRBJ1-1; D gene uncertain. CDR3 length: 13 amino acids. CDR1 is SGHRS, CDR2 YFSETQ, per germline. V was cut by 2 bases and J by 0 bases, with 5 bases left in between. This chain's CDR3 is CASSFQVNTEAFF. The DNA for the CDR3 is TGCGCCAGCAGCTTTCAGGTGAACACTGAAGCTTTCTTT.

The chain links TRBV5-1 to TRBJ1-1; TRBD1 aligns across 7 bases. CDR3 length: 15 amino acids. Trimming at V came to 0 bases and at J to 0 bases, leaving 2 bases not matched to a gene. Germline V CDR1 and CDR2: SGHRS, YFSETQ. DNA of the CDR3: TGCGCCAGCAGCTTGGAAGGGGGCTTGAACACTGAAGCTTTCTTT. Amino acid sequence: CASSLEGGLNTEAFF.

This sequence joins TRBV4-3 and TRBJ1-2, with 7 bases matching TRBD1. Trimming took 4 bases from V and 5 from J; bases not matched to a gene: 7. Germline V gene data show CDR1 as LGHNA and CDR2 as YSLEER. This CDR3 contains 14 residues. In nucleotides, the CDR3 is TGCGCCAGCAGCCCCCGGGACAGCGCTTATGGCTACACCTTC. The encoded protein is CASSPRDSAYGYTF.

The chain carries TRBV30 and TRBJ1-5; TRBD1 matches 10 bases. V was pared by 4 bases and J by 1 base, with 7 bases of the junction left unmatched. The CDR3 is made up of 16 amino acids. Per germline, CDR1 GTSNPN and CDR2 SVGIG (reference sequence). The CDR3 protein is CAWTPTGGRSNQPQHF. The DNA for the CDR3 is TGTGCCTGGACCCCGACAGGGGGCAGAAGCAATCAGCCCCAGCATTTT.

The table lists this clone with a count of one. For the CDR3, the DNA is TGTGCCAGTAGTCAGGGTCGAGGCAATCAGCCCCAGCATTTT. Protein sequence: CASSQGRGNQPQHF. The V gene is TRBV19, the J gene TRBJ1-5, with D possibly matching TRBD1 (5 bases). Trimming shortened V by 5 bases and J by 2 bases, and 10 bases separated the two germline ends. The CDR3 covers 14 residues. CDR1 and CDR2 from the germline V gene are LNHDA and SQIVND (reference sequence). Together with reference TRBV19 and TRBJ1-5, the CDR3 gives the full variable domain: DGGITQSPKYLFRKEGQNVTLSCEQNLNHDAMYWYRQDPGQGLRLIYYSQIVNDFQKGDIAEGYSVSREKKESFPLTVTSAQKNPTAFYLCASSQGRGNQPQHFGDGTRLSIL.

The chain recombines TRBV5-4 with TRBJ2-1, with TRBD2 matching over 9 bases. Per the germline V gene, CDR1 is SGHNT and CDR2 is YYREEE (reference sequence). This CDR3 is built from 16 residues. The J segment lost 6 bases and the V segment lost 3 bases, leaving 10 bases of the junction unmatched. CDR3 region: CASSSGGGGAFNEQFF. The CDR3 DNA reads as TGTGCCAGCAGCTCCGGGGGCGGGGGGGCTTTCAATGAGCAGTTCTTC. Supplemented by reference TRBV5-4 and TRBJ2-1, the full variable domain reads ETGVTQSPTHLIKTRGQQVTLRCSSQSGHNTVSWYQQALGQGPQFIFQYYREEENGRGNFPPRFSGLQFPNYSSELNVNALELDDSALYLCASSSGGGGAFNEQFFGPGTRLTVL.

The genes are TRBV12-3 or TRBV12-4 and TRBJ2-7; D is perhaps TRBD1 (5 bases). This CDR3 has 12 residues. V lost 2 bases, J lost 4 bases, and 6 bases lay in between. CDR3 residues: CASSLNRYEQYF. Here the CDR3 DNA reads TGTGCCAGCAGTTTAAACAGGTACGAGCAGTACTTC.

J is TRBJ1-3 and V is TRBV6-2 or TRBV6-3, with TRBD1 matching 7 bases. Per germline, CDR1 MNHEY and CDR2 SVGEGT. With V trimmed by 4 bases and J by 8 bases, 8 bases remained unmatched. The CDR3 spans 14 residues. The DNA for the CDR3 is TGTGCCAGCAGTTCTCTACAGGGGACCCACACCATATATTTT. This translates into CASSSLQGTHTIYF.

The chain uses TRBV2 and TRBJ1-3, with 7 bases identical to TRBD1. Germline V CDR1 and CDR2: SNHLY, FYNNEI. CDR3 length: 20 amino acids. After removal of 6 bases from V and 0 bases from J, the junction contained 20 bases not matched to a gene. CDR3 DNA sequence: TGTGCCAGCAGATACCCAGGGTCGATTACTCAGGGGGGCTCTGGAAACACCATATATTTT. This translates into CASRYPGSITQGGSGNTIYF.

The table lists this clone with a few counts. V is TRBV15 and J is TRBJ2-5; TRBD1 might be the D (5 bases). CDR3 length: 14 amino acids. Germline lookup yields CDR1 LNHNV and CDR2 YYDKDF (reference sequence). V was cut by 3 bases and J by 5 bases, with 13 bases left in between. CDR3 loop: CATSSDRSGETQYF. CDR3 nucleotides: TGTGCCACCAGCAGTGACAGATCAGGGGAGACCCAGTACTTC.

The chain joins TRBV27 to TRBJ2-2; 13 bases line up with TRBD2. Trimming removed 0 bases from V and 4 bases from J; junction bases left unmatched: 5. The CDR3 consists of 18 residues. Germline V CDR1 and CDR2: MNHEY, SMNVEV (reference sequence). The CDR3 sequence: CASSLSGLAGVVTGELFF. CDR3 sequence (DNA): TGTGCCAGCAGTTTATCCGGACTAGCGGGAGTGGTCACCGGGGAGCTGTTTTTT.

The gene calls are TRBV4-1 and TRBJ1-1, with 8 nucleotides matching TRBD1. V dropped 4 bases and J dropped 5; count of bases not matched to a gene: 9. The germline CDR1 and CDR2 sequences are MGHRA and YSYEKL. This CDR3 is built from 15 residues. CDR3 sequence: CASSRHGQGNTEAFF. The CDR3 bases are TGCGCCAGCAGCCGACACGGACAGGGTAATACTGAAGCTTTCTTT.

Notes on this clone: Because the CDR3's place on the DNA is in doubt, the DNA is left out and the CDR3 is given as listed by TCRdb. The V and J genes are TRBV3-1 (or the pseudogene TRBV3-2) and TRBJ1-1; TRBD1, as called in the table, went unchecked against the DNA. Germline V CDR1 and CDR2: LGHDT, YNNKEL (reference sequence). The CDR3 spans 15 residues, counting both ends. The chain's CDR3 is CASSQDFGTGSSSFF.